A single sample is the source of the 20 T cell receptor beta chains below, sequenced in a study of beta chain features in type 1 diabetes. The investigators reverse transcribed all of the isolated RNA, so they sequenced expressed TCRB transcripts. Repertoires were generated with immunoSEQ multiplex PCR, while TCRdb's copy carries only in-frame clones and drops some. The sample includes around 280,000 clones, roughly 8% of them seen just once. The sequencing input was central memory CD4+ T cells from blood. The receptors were gathered from a woman aged 18-29 years in good health.

This clone was observed a few times. This rearrangement joins TRBV6-1 to TRBJ1-2, with D uncertain. The CDR3 has 14 residues. The germline V and J ends were trimmed by 1 base and 0 bases, with 6 bases remaining between them. Germline V lookup: CDR1 MNHNS, CDR2 SASEGT. CDR3 nucleotide sequence: TGTGCCAGCAGTGAAGGGGGAGCTAACTATGGCTACACCTTC. Its protein is CASSEGGANYGYTF.

This clone was seen only a few times. V gene TRBV28 combines with J gene TRBJ1-2; 7 bases align to TRBD1. CDR1 MDHEN and CDR2 SYDVKM come from the germline V gene. J gave up 1 base and V 2 bases, and 4 bases lay outside the gene matches. The CDR3 is made up of 15 amino acids. Written as DNA, the CDR3 is TGTGCCAGCAGTTTAGACCGGGACAGTAACTATGGCTACACCTTC. Amino acid sequence: CASSLDRDSNYGYTF.

CDR3: CASRPNREAKNIQYF. CDR3 nucleotide sequence: TGTGCCAGCAGGCCCAACAGGGAAGCCAAAAACATTCAGTACTTC. The chain couples TRBV2 to TRBJ2-4; a possible D gene is TRBD1 (6 bases). Germline V lookup: CDR1 SNHLY, CDR2 FYNNEI. The CDR3 totals 15 residues. Trimming took off 6 bases at V and 0 bases at J, with 12 bases between the two ends.

Only a few counts were recorded for this clone. V usage is TRBV7-2 and J usage is TRBJ1-1; unclear D gene. CDR3 size: 17 residues. V gave up 1 base and J gave up 0 bases, with 15 bases separating them. Germline V gene sequence: CDR1 SGHTA, CDR2 FQGNSA. This CDR3 is CASSLVRTQSVNTEAFF. As DNA, the CDR3 is TGTGCCAGCAGCTTAGTTCGGACCCAAAGCGTGAACACTGAAGCTTTCTTT.

The chain is built from TRBV7-9 and TRBJ2-7; a weak D match, TRBD1 (6 bases). The CDR3 is made up of 15 amino acids. From germline, CDR1 is SEHNR and CDR2 FQNEAQ (reference sequence). Trimming removed 4 bases at V and 3 bases at J, with 16 bases between. The CDR3 loop is CASSSSDRSYYEQYF. The DNA of the CDR3 is TGTGCCAGCAGCTCCTCCGACAGGTCTTACTACGAGCAGTACTTC. The full variable domain, in which reference TRBV7-9 and TRBJ2-7 provide the parts outside the CDR3, is DTGVSQNPRHKITKRGQNVTFRCDPISEHNRLYWYRQTLGQGPEFLTYFQNEAQLEKSRLLSDRFSAERPKGSFSTLEIQRTEQGDSAMYLCASSSSDRSYYEQYFGPGTRLTVT.

The rearrangement links TRBV5-1 to TRBJ1-1; no reliable D call. This CDR3 region has 13 residues. The V and J ends lost 4 bases and 0 bases respectively, with 7 bases between them. Germline CDR1 is SGHRS and CDR2 is YFSETQ. CDR3 protein: CASSQTVNTEAFF. Written as DNA, the CDR3 is TGCGCCAGCAGCCAAACTGTGAACACTGAAGCTTTCTTT.

The rearrangement uses TRBV18 and TRBJ1-6; D is possibly TRBD1 (5 bases). V shed 5 bases and J shed 10 bases, with 15 bases lying between them. This CDR3 comprises 14 residues. The germline gives CDR1 KGHSH, CDR2 LQKENI. CDR3 DNA sequence: TGTGCCAGCTCATCTCAGGCTCAGGGCTCACCCCTCCACTTT. It translates to CASSSQAQGSPLHF.

This clone was seen many times. The chain uses TRBV7-2 and TRBJ2-2; TRBD1 agrees at 11 bases. CDR1 and CDR2 (germline): SGHTA, FQGNSA. V shed 5 bases and J 5 bases; nucleotides not matched to a gene: 4. There are 15 residues in the CDR3. The CDR3 reads CASSPDRGRTGELFF. DNA of the CDR3: TGTGCCAGCAGCCCGGACAGGGGGCGGACCGGGGAGCTGTTTTTT. Using reference TRBV7-2 and TRBJ2-2 for the parts outside the CDR3, the full variable domain is GAGVSQSPSNKVTEKGKDVELRCDPISGHTALYWYRQSLGQGLEFLIYFQGNSAPDKSGLPSDRFSAERTGGSVSTLTIQRTQQEDSAVYLCASSPDRGRTGELFFGEGSRLTVL.

The sample holds many counts of this clone. The J gene is TRBJ1-5, the V gene TRBV10-3; TRBD1 agrees at 8 bases. Germline V gives CDR1 ENHRY, CDR2 SYGVKD. The length of the CDR3 is 14 residues. V shed 2 bases and J 5 bases; nucleotides not matched to a gene: 2. The chain's CDR3 is CAISEQGAHQPQHF. CDR3 coding DNA: TGTGCCATCAGTGAGCAGGGGGCACATCAGCCCCAGCATTTT.

V usage is TRBV5-1 and J usage is TRBJ1-2; D might be TRBD1 (5 bases). The V end was cut by 0 bases, the J end by 4 bases, with 16 bases between. Germline CDR1 and CDR2: SGHRS and YFSETQ. This CDR3 contains 16 residues. CDR3 nucleotides: TGCGCCAGCAGCTTGGGGGCAGGGTACGACGTCTATGGCTACACCTTC. Its translation: CASSLGAGYDVYGYTF. Based on the CDR3 plus reference TRBV5-1 and TRBJ1-2, the full variable domain is KAGVTQTPRYLIKTRGQQVTLSCSPISGHRSVSWYQQTPGQGLQFLFEYFSETQRNKGNFPGRFSGRQFSNSRSEMNVSTLELGDSALYLCASSLGAGYDVYGYTFGSGTRLTVV.

V gene TRBV7-3 combines with J gene TRBJ2-3, with D tentatively TRBD2 (5 bases). Germline lookup yields CDR1 SGHTA and CDR2 FQGTGA. V lost 5 bases, J lost 6 bases, and 9 bases lay in between. The CDR3 consists of 12 residues. In DNA form, the CDR3 reads TGTGCCAGCAGCCCGGGATGGGATACGCAGTATTTT. Residues: CASSPGWDTQYF.

The chain uses TRBV28 and TRBJ2-2, with TRBD2 matching 7 bases. The V and J ends lost 1 base and 3 bases, in that order; junction bases with no gene match: 5. The CDR3 has 16 amino acids. Germline V gene sequence: CDR1 MDHEN, CDR2 SYDVKM. The CDR3, as DNA: TGTGCCAGCAGTTTATTGAGCGGGACGGACACCGGGGAGCTGTTTTTT. Translation: CASSLLSGTDTGELFF. The full variable domain, with the rest looked up from reference TRBV28 and TRBJ2-2, is DVKVTQSSRYLVKRTGEKVFLECVQDMDHENMFWYRQDPGLGLRLIYFSYDVKMKEKGDIPEGYSVSREKKERFSLILESASTNQTSMYLCASSLLSGTDTGELFFGEGSRLTVL.

This clone was detected only a few times. The chain is built from TRBV19 and TRBJ2-6, with D maybe TRBD1 (6 bases). This CDR3 contains 17 residues. The V and J ends lost 4 bases and 0 bases respectively, with 13 bases between them. Germline V CDR1 and CDR2: LNHDA, SQIVND (reference sequence). The CDR3 sequence is CASSRTAPTSGANVLTF. The CDR3 DNA follows: TGTGCCAGTAGTAGGACAGCTCCCACCTCTGGGGCCAACGTCCTGACTTTC.

The sample holds a few counts of this clone. V usage is TRBV19 and J usage is TRBJ1-3, with D uncertain. Looked up from germline, CDR1 is LNHDA and CDR2 is SQIVND (reference sequence). The ends were cut back, 9 bases at V and 1 base at J, with 10 bases in the middle. The CDR3 has 13 amino acids. In DNA form, the CDR3 reads TGTGCCAGCGAACAGTTATCTGGAAACACCATATATTTT. Encoded protein: CASEQLSGNTIYF.

V gene TRBV15 combines with J gene TRBJ1-1, with no clear D. V was pared by 0 bases and J by 8 bases, with 10 bases between. Germline assignment: CDR1 LNHNV and CDR2 YYDKDF (reference sequence). The CDR3 runs to 13 residues. The CDR3 DNA is TGTGCCACCAGCAGAGATAGCGTCGGAGAAGCTTTCTTT. As protein: CATSRDSVGEAFF.

This clone was found a few times. The chain employs TRBV7-2 and TRBJ2-5, with 10 nucleotides matching TRBD1. CDR1 and CDR2 from the germline V gene are SGHTA and FQGNSA. V lost 5 bases, J lost 6 bases, and 12 bases stayed unmatched. CDR3 length equals 16 residues. The chain's CDR3 is CASSPGGWDRGKTQYF. In DNA form, the CDR3 reads TGTGCCAGCAGCCCAGGGGGATGGGACAGGGGAAAGACCCAGTACTTC.

This clone appeared many times. The chain has TRBV21-1 and TRBJ2-7; the table's TRBD2 call for D was not verified on the DNA. TRBV21-1 is a pseudogene segment. The CDR3 is 16 residues long. The CDR3 DNA reads TGTGCCAGCAGCAAAGCGCGGGACTTCCTTACTCGCGAGCAGTACGTC. The encoded protein is CASSKARDFLTREQYV.

In this sample, this clone turned up many times. The chain recombines TRBV7-9 with TRBJ2-7; no clear D. Trimming took off 3 bases at V and 6 bases at J, with 18 bases between the two ends. Per the germline V gene, CDR1 is SEHNR and CDR2 is FQNEAQ (reference sequence). The CDR3 is made up of 15 amino acids. The CDR3 DNA sequence: TGTGCCAGCAGCTTCGGTGTTGGTGAAGGAGTCGAGCAGTACGTC. Residues: CASSFGVGEGVEQYV.

This clone has a handful of counts. This chain connects TRBV7-2 to TRBJ1-1, with D maybe TRBD1 (6 bases). Germline V gives CDR1 SGHTA, CDR2 FQGNSA. This CDR3 contains 16 residues. Trimming cost V 5 bases and J 0 bases, with 16 bases left between them. The CDR3 is CASSQQGGSMNTEAFF. CDR3 sequence (DNA): TGTGCCAGCAGCCAACAGGGCGGCTCGATGAACACTGAAGCTTTCTTT.

This rearrangement joins TRBV5-1 to TRBJ2-6; 7 bases match TRBD1. Trimming took 3 bases from V and 2 from J; bases not matched to a gene: 2. CDR3 length equals 15 residues. Germline assignment: CDR1 SGHRS and CDR2 YFSETQ. The CDR3 region is CASSSTGPGANVLTF. In DNA form, the CDR3 reads TGCGCCAGCAGCTCGACAGGGCCTGGGGCCAACGTCCTGACTTTC. Together with reference TRBV5-1 and TRBJ2-6, the CDR3 gives the full variable domain: KAGVTQTPRYLIKTRGQQVTLSCSPISGHRSVSWYQQTPGQGLQFLFEYFSETQRNKGNFPGRFSGRQFSNSRSEMNVSTLELGDSALYLCASSSTGPGANVLTFGAGSRLTVL.